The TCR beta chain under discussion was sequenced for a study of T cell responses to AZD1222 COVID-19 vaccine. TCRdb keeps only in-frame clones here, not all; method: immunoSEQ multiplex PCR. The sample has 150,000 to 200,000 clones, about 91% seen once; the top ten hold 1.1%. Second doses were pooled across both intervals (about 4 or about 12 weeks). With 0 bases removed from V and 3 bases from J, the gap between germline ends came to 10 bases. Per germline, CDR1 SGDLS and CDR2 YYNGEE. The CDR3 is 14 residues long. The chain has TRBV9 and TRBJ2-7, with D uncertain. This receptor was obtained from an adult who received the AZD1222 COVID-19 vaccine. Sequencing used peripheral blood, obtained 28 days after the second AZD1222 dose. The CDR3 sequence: CASSVEAPGYEQYF. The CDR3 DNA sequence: TGTGCCAGCAGCGTAGAGGCACCTGGCTACGAGCAGTACTTC.